The 12 T cell receptor beta chains in this list originate from one sample, sequenced in a study of blood T cells in healthy people across ages. Combining a sample-barcoded 5' primer with a J-beta primer mix, a second PCR ran for roughly 7 to 12 cycles. MiXCR was run by TCRdb on the 5' RACE reads, yielding one entry per CDR3 protein. The sample includes fewer than 1.5 million distinct CDR3 sequences, 35% to 45% of them seen just once. The sequencing input was blood. These TCRs come from a woman aged 18 to 35 in good health.

This clonotype occurred a few times. The gene calls are TRBV12-3 or TRBV12-4 and TRBJ1-5, with 10 positions matching TRBD1. V shed 5 bases, J shed 3 bases, and the junction held 7 bases outside the gene matches. The CDR3 length is 16 residues. The chain's CDR3 is CASSPGQGVYNQPQHF. CDR3 nucleotide sequence: TGTGCCAGCAGTCCCGGACAGGGGGTTTACAATCAGCCCCAGCATTTT.

The chain recombines TRBV12-3 or TRBV12-4 with TRBJ2-3, with a tentative D call TRBD2 (6 bases). The germline V and J ends were trimmed by 8 bases and 3 bases, with 18 bases remaining between them. This CDR3 contains 15 residues. The CDR3, as DNA: TGTGCCAGCGGGCCACCGGGACTCGGAACAGATACGCAGTATTTT. It yields the protein CASGPPGLGTDTQYF.

This rearrangement joins TRBV28 to TRBJ2-4; D gene ambiguous. V dropped 3 bases and J dropped 1 base, with 13 bases sitting between them. The CDR3 extends over 16 amino acids. Germline values: CDR1 MDHEN, CDR2 SYDVKM. CDR3 nucleotide sequence: TGTGCCAGCAGTTTGGTTGGCAGGTGGGCCAAAAACATTCAGTACTTC. This codes for CASSLVGRWAKNIQYF.

This clonotype was observed many times. The gene calls are TRBV6-5 and TRBJ2-4; 10 nucleotides align to TRBD2. The CDR3 extends over 19 amino acids. J lost 2 bases, V lost 2 bases, and 12 bases had no gene match. Germline loops: CDR1 MNHEY, CDR2 SVGAGI. In DNA, the CDR3 is TGTGCCAGCAGTTACACTAGCGGGGTATTTGGGCTGACCAAAAACATTCAGTACTTC. It translates to CASSYTSGVFGLTKNIQYF.

This clonotype was observed a handful of times. This chain connects TRBV7-6 to TRBJ1-2; D is unresolved. The length of the CDR3 is 15 residues. V dropped 2 bases and J dropped 8 bases, with 18 bases sitting between them. Germline V gives CDR1 SGHVS, CDR2 FNYEAQ. The CDR3 loop reads CASSLRKARRQGYTF. Here the CDR3 DNA reads TGTGCCAGCAGCTTAAGAAAGGCCCGGCGGCAAGGCTACACCTTC.

The chain joins TRBV4-1 to TRBJ2-5, with 11 positions matching TRBD2. In germline, CDR1 is MGHRA, CDR2 YSYEKL. The length of the CDR3 is 14 residues. After removal of 3 bases from V and 6 bases from J, the junction contained 3 bases not matched to a gene. The CDR3 coding sequence is TGCGCCAGCAGCCAGACTAGCGGGATTCAGACCCAGTACTTC. This translates into CASSQTSGIQTQYF.

This clonotype has more than one count but fewer than ten. The chain has TRBV3-1 and TRBJ1-1; TRBD1 matches 7 bases. Germline V CDR1 and CDR2: LGHDT, YNNKEL (reference sequence). J gave up 1 base and V 2 bases, and 4 bases lay outside the gene matches. The CDR3 totals 15 residues. Here the CDR3 DNA reads TGTGCCAGCAGCCAACAGGACAGGCCGAACACTGAAGCTTTCTTT. This sequence encodes CASSQQDRPNTEAFF.

In this sample, this clonotype turned up many times. The V and J genes are TRBV29-1 and TRBJ2-5, with D possibly TRBD1 on 6 matching bases. Deletions cut 4 bases from V and 3 bases from J, with 9 bases between. The CDR3 is 12 amino acids. Germline CDR1 reads SQVTM; CDR2 reads ANQGSEA. The CDR3 region has the DNA TGCAGCGTTGCCAGGGGAGAAGAGACCCAGTACTTC. Its translation is CSVARGEETQYF.

The V gene is TRBV30, the J gene TRBJ2-1; possible D gene TRBD2, 6 bases. The CDR3 contains 21 residues. V lost 2 bases and J lost 4, with 33 bases in between. Germline CDR1 reads GTSNPN; CDR2 reads SVGIG (reference sequence). The CDR3 sequence is CAWSPLSWQEGRTGPYNEQFF. The CDR3 DNA sequence: TGTGCCTGGAGTCCACTTTCCTGGCAGGAGGGCCGTACAGGACCATACAATGAGCAGTTCTTC.

This chain uses TRBV18 with TRBJ1-2; possibly TRBD1 for D (6 bases). Germline V CDR1 and CDR2: KGHSH, LQKENI. The CDR3 has 15 residues. Between the trimmed V and J ends, which lost 2 bases and 2 bases, there was a span of 12 bases. CDR3 in DNA: TGTGCCAGCTCACCAATGGACAGACCGAACTATGGCTACACCTTC. It yields the protein CASSPMDRPNYGYTF.

The chain recombines TRBV2 with TRBJ2-7; 9 positions match TRBD1. The CDR3 sequence is 13 residues long. Germline V CDR1 and CDR2: SNHLY, FYNNEI. Trimming removed 4 bases from V and 3 bases from J; junction bases left unmatched: 1. The CDR3 DNA reads as TGTGCCAGCAGTGGGACAGGGGTCTACGAGCAGTACTTC. Its translation is CASSGTGVYEQYF. Together with reference TRBV2 and TRBJ2-7, the CDR3 gives the full variable domain: EPEVTQTPSHQVTQMGQEVILRCVPISNHLYFYWYRQILGQKVEFLVSFYNNEISEKSEIFDDQFSVERPDGSNFTLKIRSTKLEDSAMYFCASSGTGVYEQYFGPGTRLTVT.

This clonotype was found many times. This chain links TRBV4-1 with TRBJ2-7; no clear D. Germline lookup yields CDR1 MGHRA and CDR2 YSYEKL. The CDR3 length is 14 residues. Trimming shortened V by 1 base and J by 2 bases, and 9 bases separated the two germline ends. CDR3 nucleotide sequence: TGCGCCAGCAGCCAAGTCGGCGGCGCCTACGAGCAGTACTTC. As protein: CASSQVGGAYEQYF.